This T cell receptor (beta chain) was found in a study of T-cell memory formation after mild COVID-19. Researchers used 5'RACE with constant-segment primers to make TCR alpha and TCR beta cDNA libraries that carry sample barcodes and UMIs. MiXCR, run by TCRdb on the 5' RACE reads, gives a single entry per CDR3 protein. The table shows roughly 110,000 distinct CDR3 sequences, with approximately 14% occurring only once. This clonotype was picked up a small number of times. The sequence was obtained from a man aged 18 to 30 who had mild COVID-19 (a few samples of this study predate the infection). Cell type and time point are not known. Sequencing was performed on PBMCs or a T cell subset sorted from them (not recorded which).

The CDR3 loop reads CSVEDYRQGGTGELFF. CDR3 coding DNA: TGCAGCGTTGAAGACTATCGACAGGGGGGGACCGGGGAGCTGTTTTTT. The chain carries TRBV29-1 and TRBJ2-2; TRBD1 agrees at 9 bases. J was trimmed by 5 bases and V by 0 bases; bases with no gene match: 7. CDR1 and CDR2 (germline): SQVTM, ANQGSEA. CDR3 size: 16 residues.